The 32 T cell receptor beta chains in this list originate from one sample, sequenced in a study of blood T cells in healthy people across ages. For the second PCR, which ran for about 7 to 11 cycles, a sample-barcoded 5' primer and a J-beta primer mix were used. TCRdb recomputed calls from the 5' RACE reads with MiXCR, one row per CDR3 protein. The repertoire has hundreds of thousands of distinct CDR3 sequences, about 61% of them found once; the top ten carry around a quarter. The sample comprised blood. The receptors derive from a man aged 35 to 55 in good health.

The J gene is TRBJ2-1, the V gene TRBV27; 10 nucleotides line up with TRBD1. Germline trimming cut 3 bases from V and 8 bases from J; bases unmatched to any gene: 10. The CDR3 spans 16 residues. Germline V CDR1 and CDR2: MNHEY, SMNVEV (reference sequence). DNA of the CDR3: TGTGCCAGCAGTTTGGGGGTGGGACAGGGGAAGGATGAGCAGTTCTTC. Its protein is CASSLGVGQGKDEQFF.

The rearrangement uses TRBV12-3 or TRBV12-4 and TRBJ1-1; TRBD1 matches 12 bases. V was pared by 6 bases and J by 3 bases, with 14 bases of the junction left unmatched. There are 18 residues in the CDR3. CDR3 nucleotides: TGTGCCAGCAGGCCCTCACCGGGACAGGGGGCGGTGTACACTGAAGCTTTCTTT. Translating gives CASRPSPGQGAVYTEAFF.

This clonotype was counted a few times. The J gene is TRBJ1-1, the V gene TRBV18, with TRBD1 as a possible D gene (6 bases). V lost 5 bases and J lost 3, with 10 bases in between. The CDR3 is made up of 13 amino acids. CDR1 and CDR2 from the germline V gene are KGHSH and LQKENI. The CDR3 here is CASSGTPDTEAFF. In nucleotides, the CDR3 is TGTGCCAGCTCAGGGACACCGGACACTGAAGCTTTCTTT.

The chain's CDR3 is CASGPGEAGELFF. CDR3 sequence (DNA): TGTGCTAGTGGTCCGGGAGAGGCCGGGGAGCTGTTTTTT. The rearrangement uses TRBV12-5 and TRBJ2-2; a weak D match, TRBD2 (6 bases). Trimming removed 5 bases from V and 6 bases from J, with 10 bases in between. CDR1 and CDR2 from the germline V gene are LGHNT and FRNRAP. CDR3 size: 13 residues.

This clonotype showed up just once. The V and J genes are TRBV5-1 and TRBJ2-1, with 10 nucleotides matching TRBD2. The J segment lost 6 bases and the V segment lost 2 bases, leaving 5 bases of the junction unmatched. The CDR3 length is 15 residues. CDR1 and CDR2 (germline): SGHRS, YFSETQ. CDR3: CASSFAGTSVNEQFF. The DNA for the CDR3 is TGCGCCAGCAGCTTCGCCGGGACTAGCGTCAATGAGCAGTTCTTC.

The V gene is TRBV15, the J gene TRBJ2-3; D might be TRBD2 (6 bases). Germline CDR1 and CDR2: LNHNV and YYDKDF (reference sequence). The length of the CDR3 is 14 residues. V shed 5 bases and J shed 2 bases, with 11 bases lying between them. CDR3 residues: CATSPAGPTDTQYF. The CDR3 region has the DNA TGTGCCACCAGCCCAGCGGGCCCCACAGATACGCAGTATTTT.

This clonotype turned up a few times. The chain carries TRBV7-9 and TRBJ2-3; no firm D call. The germline CDR1 and CDR2 sequences are SEHNR and FQNEAQ (reference sequence). This CDR3 is 14 amino acids long. Trimming took off 6 bases at V and 11 bases at J, with 21 bases between the two ends. The CDR3 reads CASSLGRGSIQQYF. As DNA, the CDR3 is TGTGCCAGCAGTCTCGGTCGTGGGTCTATCCAGCAGTATTTT. Full variable domain (missing parts from reference TRBV7-9 and TRBJ2-3): DTGVSQNPRHKITKRGQNVTFRCDPISEHNRLYWYRQTLGQGPEFLTYFQNEAQLEKSRLLSDRFSAERPKGSFSTLEIQRTEQGDSAMYLCASSLGRGSIQQYFGPGTRLTVL.

Regarding this clonotype: One base away lies a much larger clone, so this may be a sequencing read error. V gene TRBV6-5 combines with J gene TRBJ2-1, with D uncertain. Germline V CDR1 and CDR2: MNHEY, SVGAGI. The CDR3 is made up of 11 amino acids. The V end was cut by 3 bases, the J end by 13 bases, with 10 bases between. Here the CDR3 reads CASSYLETQFF. Written as DNA, the CDR3 is TGTGCCAGCAGTTATCTGGAGACCCAGTTCTTC.

Comment on this clonotype: A single base separates this from a much larger clone, so it may be a read error. The gene calls are TRBV18 and TRBJ2-7; TRBD1 matches 7 bases. The V gene end was trimmed by 5 bases and the J gene end by 8 bases; junction bases not matched to a gene: 9. Germline V gene sequence: CDR1 KGHSH, CDR2 LQKENI. The CDR3 has 13 residues. CDR3 amino acids: CASSSGQAYKQYF. In DNA, the CDR3 is TGTGCCAGCTCATCCGGACAGGCATACAAGCAGTACTTC.

The chain joins TRBV3-1 to TRBJ2-7; D is uncertain. This CDR3 is 14 amino acids long. Per germline, CDR1 LGHDT and CDR2 YNNKEL (reference sequence). V gave up 0 bases and J gave up 2 bases, with 8 bases separating them. The DNA for the CDR3 is TGTGCCAGCAGCCAAGACGCTGGCACCTACGAGCAGTACTTC. Protein: CASSQDAGTYEQYF.

In its sample, this clonotype was seen a few times. The chain is built from TRBV28 and TRBJ2-7; a possible D gene is TRBD2 (6 bases). Trimming stripped 5 bases from V and 7 bases from J, with 36 bases between. The CDR3 runs to 20 residues. Germline CDR1 MDHEN, CDR2 SYDVKM. In DNA, the CDR3 is TGTGCCAGCAGTCCCATCATGGGAGGTGTTAAGATAATAGGATACAATGAGCAGTACTTC. Protein product: CASSPIMGGVKIIGYNEQYF.

This clonotype was found a few times. The chain carries TRBV12-3 or TRBV12-4 and TRBJ2-5; D is perhaps TRBD2 (6 bases). The CDR3 runs 16 residues. V lost 8 bases and J 0 bases, leaving 19 bases between the germline ends. The DNA of the CDR3 is TGTGCCAGCCAAAACGGCGGGCGGGGCTACCAAGAGACCCAGTACTTC. Translation: CASQNGGRGYQETQYF.

This clonotype has more than one count but fewer than ten. This rearrangement joins TRBV28 to TRBJ2-7, with D tentatively TRBD2 (7 bases). Deletions cut 9 bases from V and 0 bases from J, with 18 bases between. The CDR3 is 15 residues long. Looked up from germline, CDR1 is MDHEN and CDR2 is SYDVKM. The CDR3 nucleotides read TGTGCCAGTCTAAGCGGGACACCTGACTCCTACGAGCAGTACTTC. This sequence encodes CASLSGTPDSYEQYF.

The chain links TRBV27 to TRBJ2-5; D gene unclear. The end of the DNA fits TRBJ2-7 better, so the J call may be wrong. Germline-derived CDR1 and CDR2 are MNHEY and SMNVEV (reference sequence). The CDR3 contains 14 residues. The CDR3 sequence is CASSFISGRDEQYF. In DNA form, the CDR3 reads TGTGCCAGCAGTTTCATTTCGGGTCGTGACGAGCAGTACTTC.

This clonotype was picked up a small number of times. V gene TRBV4-3 combines with J gene TRBJ2-1; TRBD2 matches at 11 bases. CDR1 LGHNA and CDR2 YSLEER come from the germline V gene. CDR3 length equals 17 residues. The trim removed 0 bases at V and 9 bases at J, leaving 10 bases unmatched. CDR3 nucleotide sequence: TGCGCCAGCAGCCAAGATCTGAGACTAGCGGGAAGGGGTGAGCAGTTCTTC. Its protein product is CASSQDLRLAGRGEQFF.

This clonotype turned up a few times. This chain links TRBV25-1 with TRBJ2-3; D is possibly TRBD2 (6 bases). The V end lost 4 bases, the J end lost 3 bases, and 11 bases lay between the germline ends. In germline, CDR1 is MGHDK, CDR2 SYGVNS. The length of the CDR3 is 14 residues. The CDR3 spells CASSGRVGTDTQYF. In DNA, the CDR3 is TGTGCCAGCAGTGGGAGGGTGGGGACAGATACGCAGTATTTT.

This clonotype was seen a few times. The V and J genes are TRBV30 and TRBJ2-3, with 14 nucleotides matching TRBD2. Germline V CDR1 and CDR2: GTSNPN, SVGIG (reference sequence). V lost 3 bases and J lost 3; bases outside the gene matches: 5. The CDR3 contains 16 residues. CDR3 in DNA: TGTGCCTGGAGGTCCGGGACTAGCGGGGGAACAGATACGCAGTATTTT. It translates to CAWRSGTSGGTDTQYF.

Here the CDR3 reads CASSKSGSSYSYEQYF. The CDR3 DNA is TGTGCCAGCAGCAAGTCAGGCAGCTCTTACTCCTACGAGCAGTACTTC. The rearrangement links TRBV13 to TRBJ2-7; D gene uncertain. Trimming removed 5 bases from V and 0 bases from J, with 17 bases in between. CDR1 is PRHDT and CDR2 is FYEKMQ in the germline V gene (reference sequence). This CDR3 has 16 amino acids.

Details on this clonotype: Its ends do not fully match the called genes, so a read error is possible. This sequence joins TRBV9 and TRBJ1-1; a weak D match, TRBD1 (5 bases). The CDR3 is 14 amino acids. CDR1 SGDLS and CDR2 YYNGEE come from the germline V gene. The CDR3 coding sequence is TGTGTCAGCAACCCGGGACTAAGGAACACTGAAGCTTTCTTT. Translated, it gives CVSNPGLRNTEAFF.

This clonotype showed up many times. The chain recombines TRBV7-3 with TRBJ2-5; TRBD1 agrees at 7 bases. The germline CDR1 and CDR2 sequences are SGHTA and FQGTGA. V lost 5 bases and J lost 5; bases outside the gene matches: 8. The length of the CDR3 is 14 residues. As DNA, the CDR3 is TGTGCCAGCAGCCCGCACCCGGACAGGGAGACCCAGTACTTC. Its protein product is CASSPHPDRETQYF. Based on the CDR3 plus reference TRBV7-3 and TRBJ2-5, the full variable domain is GAGVSQTPSNKVTEKGKYVELRCDPISGHTALYWYRQSLGQGPEFLIYFQGTGAADDSGLPNDRFFAVRPEGSVSTLKIQRTERGDSAVYLCASSPHPDRETQYFGPGTRLLVL.

The chain couples TRBV20-1 to TRBJ1-5, with TRBD1 matching 11 bases. V gave up 5 bases and J gave up 0 bases; unmatched junction bases: 6. CDR3 length: 16 amino acids. Looked up from germline, CDR1 is DFQATT and CDR2 is SNEGSKA (reference sequence). The CDR3 region has the DNA TGCAGTGCTGCGCCGGGACAGGGGGATAGCAATCAGCCCCAGCATTTT. Translation: CSAAPGQGDSNQPQHF.

This chain joins TRBV10-3 and TRBJ2-2, with TRBD1 identical over 11 bases. Germline loops: CDR1 ENHRY, CDR2 SYGVKD. Germline trimming cut 7 bases from V and 5 bases from J; bases unmatched to any gene: 6. The CDR3 sequence is 15 residues long. The DNA for the CDR3 is TGTGCCATCAACGGACAGGGGGCTAGGACCGGGGAGCTGTTTTTT. Translating it yields CAINGQGARTGELFF.

With regard to this clonotype: A junction end diverges from the germline sequence, so it may reflect a read error. The rearrangement links TRBV28 to TRBJ2-5, with D maybe TRBD2 (8 bases). The closer fit of TRBJ2-7 to the DNA end suggests the J call may be wrong. Germline V gives CDR1 MDHEN, CDR2 SYDVKM. CDR3 length: 13 amino acids. As DNA, the CDR3 is TGTGCCGGCAGCGGGGGACAGAACTGCGAGCAGTACTTC. As protein: CAGSGGQNCEQYF.

The rearrangement links TRBV12-3 or TRBV12-4 to TRBJ1-4; the D is unclear. The CDR3 extends over 16 amino acids. The V gene lost 0 bases and the J gene lost 8 bases, with 16 bases spanning the gap. The CDR3 DNA reads as TGTGCCAGCAGTTTAGCTAGAGCGGGAAGTGGGGAAAAACTGTTTTTT. Amino acids: CASSLARAGSGEKLFF.

This clonotype came up many times. The V and J genes are TRBV4-3 and TRBJ2-1; TRBD2 is a possible D gene (6 bases). The germline V gene encodes CDR1 LGHNA and CDR2 YSLEER. This CDR3 has 14 amino acids. V was cut by 0 bases and J by 8 bases, with 11 bases left in between. The CDR3 reads CASSQDMRDYEQFF. The CDR3 coding sequence is TGCGCCAGCAGCCAAGATATGCGGGACTATGAGCAGTTCTTC.

This clonotype showed up just a few times. The CDR3 nucleotides are TGTGCCAGCAGCTTCCCACGTTTCCGGGCCGGGAGGCGGGAGACCTACAATGAGCAGTACTTC. Translated: CASSFPRFRAGRRETYNEQYF. This chain joins TRBV11-2 and TRBJ2-1, with 7 positions matching TRBD2. The DNA matches TRBJ2-7 better at its end, which makes the J call doubtful. The V gene's germline CDR1 is SGHAT and CDR2 FQNNGV. This CDR3 region has 21 residues.

The chain combines TRBV9 with TRBJ2-1; 9 nucleotides line up with TRBD2. V gave up 0 bases and J gave up 8 bases; unmatched junction bases: 6. The CDR3 runs 15 residues. The V gene's germline CDR1 is SGDLS and CDR2 YYNGEE. The CDR3 loop is CASSVASGTGYEQFF. The CDR3 DNA is TGTGCCAGCAGCGTAGCTAGCGGGACGGGATATGAGCAGTTCTTC.

The gene calls are TRBV12-3 or TRBV12-4 and TRBJ2-6; D remains unclear. V was trimmed by 2 bases and J by 0 bases, leaving 17 bases between them. CDR3 size: 19 residues. For the CDR3, the DNA is TGTGCCAGCAGTTTATCTTTTTTAAAGGTTCTCTCTGGGGCCAACGTCCTGACTTTC. Protein: CASSLSFLKVLSGANVLTF.

On this clonotype itself: The junction and the germline gene differ at one end; a read error may be behind it. V and J are TRBV7-2 and TRBJ2-2; possibly TRBD2 for D (5 bases). CDR1 is SGHTA, CDR2 FQGNSA, per germline. This CDR3 comprises 13 residues. CDR3 loop: CASSTRNAGELFF. The CDR3 region has the DNA TGTGCCAGCAGCACTAGGAACGCCGGGGAGCTGTTTTTT.

A note on this clonotype: Germline and junction disagree at one end, which may indicate a read error. The chain employs TRBV29-1 and TRBJ2-1; D perhaps matches TRBD2 (6 bases). In germline, CDR1 is SQVTM, CDR2 ANQGSEA. The length of the CDR3 is 16 residues. As DNA, the CDR3 is TGCAGCGTGGAAGGAAAGGGAGGTCTCTCCTACAATGAGCAGTTCTTC. Translation gives CSVEGKGGLSYNEQFF.

CDR3 protein: CASSLTPTRRGQDTQYF. CDR3 in DNA: TGCGCCAGCAGCTTGACACCGACTAGGAGGGGGCAAGATACGCAGTATTTT. J is TRBJ2-3 and V is TRBV5-1; D is possibly TRBD1 (7 bases). This CDR3 has 17 residues. CDR1 is SGHRS, CDR2 YFSETQ, per germline. Between the trimmed V and J ends, which lost 1 base and 5 bases, there was a span of 20 bases. The full variable domain, rest sourced from reference TRBV5-1 and TRBJ2-3, is KAGVTQTPRYLIKTRGQQVTLSCSPISGHRSVSWYQQTPGQGLQFLFEYFSETQRNKGNFPGRFSGRQFSNSRSEMNVSTLELGDSALYLCASSLTPTRRGQDTQYFGPGTRLTVL.

J is TRBJ1-2 and V is TRBV4-2; D perhaps matches TRBD1 (5 bases). The germline gives CDR1 LGHNA, CDR2 YNFKEQ. V lost 1 base and J 8 bases, leaving 35 bases between the germline ends. This CDR3 spans 21 amino acids. CDR3 sequence reads: CASSQVSIMDRGTGGLRGYTF. The CDR3 coding sequence is TGTGCCAGCAGCCAAGTATCGATCATGGACCGGGGAACAGGTGGTTTACGGGGCTACACCTTC.